These 8 T cell receptor beta chains share one sample of origin, sequenced in a study of blood T cell repertoires in COVID-19. This table comes from immunoSEQ multiplex PCR, and its TCRdb copy is limited to in-frame clones, with some not included. The sample has roughly 250,000 clones, more than 65% seen once. Material: peripheral blood. All receptors come from a man aged 45 to 65 with active or convalescent COVID-19.

This sequence joins TRBV21-1 and TRBJ2-2; the table assigns TRBD2, which was not confirmed against the DNA. TRBV21-1 is designated a pseudogene. The length of the CDR3 is 16 residues. The CDR3 DNA is TGTGCCAGCAGCAAAGTCGGGGATATGAACACCGGGGAGCTGTTTTTT. It translates to CASSKVGDMNTGELFF.

V usage is TRBV5-8 and J usage is TRBJ2-3, with no clear D. This CDR3 has 13 amino acids. With 4 bases removed from V and 11 bases from J, the gap between germline ends came to 17 bases. Germline CDR1 SGHTS, CDR2 YDEGEE. The DNA of the CDR3 is TGTGCCAGCAGCCGCCCACTCCGATCGGTGCAGTATTTT. It codes for CASSRPLRSVQYF.

The chain couples TRBV6-1 to TRBJ1-5; tentative D call: TRBD1 (6 bases). The germline V gene has CDR1 MNHNS and CDR2 SASEGT. CDR3 length: 14 residues. Trimming removed 1 base at V and 3 bases at J, with 7 bases between. The CDR3 region has the DNA TGTGCCAGCAGTGAAGACAGGGTCAATCAGCCCCAGCATTTT. Its protein is CASSEDRVNQPQHF.

This clone came up once. This chain uses TRBV5-5 with TRBJ1-1, with unresolved D. CDR3 length equals 13 residues. V was shortened by 0 bases and J by 5 bases, with 8 bases between the two germline ends. The germline CDR1 and CDR2 sequences are SGHKS and YYEKEE (reference sequence). Here the CDR3 reads CASSLVQRTEAFF. CDR3 sequence (DNA): TGTGCCAGCAGCTTGGTCCAACGGACTGAAGCTTTCTTT.

The gene calls are TRBV6-5 and TRBJ1-6, with 8 bases lining up with TRBD1. V was clipped by 2 bases and J by 9 bases; unmatched bases: 6. This CDR3 spans 15 amino acids. CDR1 is MNHEY, CDR2 SVGAGI, per germline. The CDR3 reads CASSYAPGGGSPLHF. The CDR3, as DNA: TGTGCCAGCAGTTACGCCCCAGGGGGCGGTTCACCCCTCCACTTT.

The chain carries TRBV4-2 and TRBJ2-4; 12 nucleotides line up with TRBD2. The CDR3 is 18 residues long. Germline V CDR1 and CDR2: LGHNA, YNFKEQ. Trimming took 2 bases from V and 1 from J; bases not matched to a gene: 6. CDR3 bases: TGTGCCAGCAGCCAACCTCTAGCGGGGGGGCCGGCCAAAAACATTCAGTACTTC. Translated: CASSQPLAGGPAKNIQYF.

This sequence joins TRBV19 and TRBJ2-2; maybe TRBD1 (5 bases). Germline CDR1 reads LNHDA; CDR2 reads SQIVND (reference sequence). V shed 10 bases and J shed 1 base, with 13 bases lying between them. The length of the CDR3 is 14 residues. The CDR3 sequence is CATRAGLNTGELFF. In DNA form, the CDR3 reads TGTGCCACAAGGGCAGGGCTGAACACCGGGGAGCTGTTTTTT.

CDR3 residues: CASSVTSGGRHEQYF. The CDR3 DNA sequence: TGTGCCAGCAGCGTTACTAGCGGGGGACGACACGAGCAGTACTTC. J is TRBJ2-7 and V is TRBV9; 11 positions match TRBD2. This CDR3 has 15 amino acids. V gave up 2 bases and J gave up 5 bases; unmatched junction bases: 6. Germline V lookup: CDR1 SGDLS, CDR2 YYNGEE. Variable domain in full (rest from reference TRBV9 and TRBJ2-7): DSGVTQTPKHLITATGQRVTLRCSPRSGDLSVYWYQQSLDQGLQFLIQYYNGEERAKGNILERFSAQQFPDLHSELNLSSLELGDSALYFCASSVTSGGRHEQYFGPGTRLTVT.